These 9 T cell receptor beta chains were all obtained from the same sample, sequenced in a study of blood T cell repertoires in COVID-19. TCRdb keeps only in-frame clones here, not all; method: immunoSEQ multiplex PCR. The sample lists under 250,000 clones; roughly 87% were seen once. Sequencing was performed on PBMCs or T cells enriched from blood (not recorded which). These TCRs come from a woman under 40 with acute COVID-19.

The chain joins TRBV5-1 to TRBJ2-3; 14 nucleotides align to TRBD2. The trim removed 0 bases at V and 5 bases at J, leaving 5 bases unmatched. Germline V gene data show CDR1 as SGHRS and CDR2 as YFSETQ. The CDR3 is made up of 17 amino acids. CDR3 coding DNA: TGCGCCAGCAGCTTGGGACTAGCGGGGGGGCAGGGAGATACGCAGTATTTT. This codes for CASSLGLAGGQGDTQYF.

V usage is TRBV9 and J usage is TRBJ1-1; 10 bases match TRBD1. The CDR3 sequence is 16 residues long. J lost 3 bases, V lost 4 bases, and 9 bases had no gene match. The germline CDR1 and CDR2 sequences are SGDLS and YYNGEE. The chain's CDR3 is CASSQGQGDTDTEAFF. The DNA of the CDR3 is TGTGCCAGCAGCCAAGGACAGGGGGATACGGACACTGAAGCTTTCTTT.

The chain links TRBV19 to TRBJ1-1; D is perhaps TRBD1 (5 bases). This CDR3 spans 15 amino acids. V lost 4 bases and J 3 bases, leaving 15 bases between the germline ends. The V gene's germline CDR1 is LNHDA and CDR2 SQIVND (reference sequence). The CDR3 region is CASSSGAGGYTEAFF. The CDR3 coding sequence is TGTGCCAGTAGTAGCGGGGCGGGTGGTTACACTGAAGCTTTCTTT. The full variable domain, with the rest looked up from reference TRBV19 and TRBJ1-1, is DGGITQSPKYLFRKEGQNVTLSCEQNLNHDAMYWYRQDPGQGLRLIYYSQIVNDFQKGDIAEGYSVSREKKESFPLTVTSAQKNPTAFYLCASSSGAGGYTEAFFGQGTRLTVV.

This sequence joins TRBV7-2 and TRBJ1-2; no clear D gene. V gave up 5 bases and J gave up 1 base, with 2 bases separating them. The germline V gene encodes CDR1 SGHTA and CDR2 FQGNSA. The CDR3 has 11 amino acids. The CDR3 sequence: CASSLNYGYTF. DNA of the CDR3: TGTGCCAGCAGCCTTAACTATGGCTACACCTTC. The complete variable domain, with remaining parts taken from reference TRBV7-2 and TRBJ1-2, reads GAGVSQSPSNKVTEKGKDVELRCDPISGHTALYWYRQSLGQGLEFLIYFQGNSAPDKSGLPSDRFSAERTGGSVSTLTIQRTQQEDSAVYLCASSLNYGYTFGSGTRLTVV.

This sequence joins TRBV18 and TRBJ1-5, with 7 positions matching TRBD1. The CDR3 covers 14 residues. Losses at the gene ends were 3 bases for V and 4 bases for J; bases not matched to a gene: 3. Per germline, CDR1 KGHSH and CDR2 LQKENI. CDR3 DNA sequence: TGTGCCAGCTCACCTAGACAGGGAAATCAGCCCCAGCATTTT. It is translated as CASSPRQGNQPQHF. Full variable domain (remainder filled in from reference TRBV18 and TRBJ1-5): NAGVMQNPRHLVRRRGQEARLRCSPMKGHSHVYWYRQLPEEGLKFMVYLQKENIIDESGMPKERFSAEFPKEGPSILRIQQVVRGDSAAYFCASSPRQGNQPQHFGDGTRLSIL.

This clone has only a few counts. The DNA of the CDR3 is TGTGCCAGCAGCTTACCCTCAGTTACAGGGGGCACTGAAGCTTTCTTT. Translating it yields CASSLPSVTGGTEAFF. The chain has TRBV5-8 and TRBJ1-1; 8 nucleotides agree with TRBD1. CDR1 and CDR2 from the germline V gene are SGHTS and YDEGEE. The CDR3 totals 16 residues. The junction had 10 bases not matched to a gene; V was cut back by 2 bases and J by 4 bases.

This clone appeared a few times. The rearrangement joins TRBV7-9 to TRBJ1-1; perhaps TRBD1 as D (6 bases). This CDR3 region has 13 residues. Between the trimmed V and J ends, which lost 3 bases and 4 bases, there was a span of 9 bases. In germline, CDR1 is SEHNR, CDR2 FQNEAQ (reference sequence). The CDR3 protein is CASSFLGGTEAFF. The CDR3 nucleotides read TGTGCCAGCAGCTTTTTAGGGGGCACTGAAGCTTTCTTT.

The chain links TRBV7-9 to TRBJ2-3; D ambiguous. The CDR3 loop spans 15 amino acids. Germline V lookup: CDR1 SEHNR, CDR2 FQNEAQ (reference sequence). Trimming shortened V by 5 bases and J by 5 bases, and 17 bases separated the two germline ends. CDR3 coding DNA: TGTGCCAGCAGCCTGCGGAGTGAAATCCTAGATACGCAGTATTTT. Translated, it gives CASSLRSEILDTQYF.

This chain connects TRBV14 to TRBJ1-2; possible D gene TRBD1, 5 bases. Trimming removed 0 bases from V and 4 bases from J, with 6 bases in between. The germline CDR1 and CDR2 sequences are SGHDN and FVKESK. The CDR3 is 13 residues long. CDR3 amino acids: CASSQDGGYGYTF. In DNA, the CDR3 is TGTGCCAGCAGCCAAGACGGGGGCTATGGCTACACCTTC.